This T cell receptor beta chain was profiled in a study of post-analysis software for immune sequencing data (dated by TCRdb to 2015 to 2017). Study-wide context: Relapsing-remitting, secondary progressive and progressive-relapsing multiple sclerosis were recorded as disease courses, and subtype annotation was lacking for some patients. A subset of samples was prepared in parallel using single-end sample barcoding, then pooled and co-amplified after Illumina adapter ligation. The patient repertoires were compared against about a dozen previously published healthy control repertoires obtained from donors aged roughly 6 to 25 years.

The method was PCR. The sequencing machine was an Illumina HiSeq 2500. Unique molecular identifiers were incorporated into TCR beta cDNA libraries to reduce PCR and sequencing biases. Per 1 to 10 million input T cells, some 500,000 cDNA molecules were obtained, such that each molecule approximated one T cell. The patient libraries were prepared and sequenced with the same protocol used for the earlier healthy control dataset. Within a given batch, samples were prepared together, multiplexed and sequenced on the same HiSeq lane. The original methods were these. MIGEC handled the raw barcoded reads, throwing out single-read molecular identifier groups before consensus assembly and CDR3 extraction. Clonotype tables were post-analysed with VDJtools, normalizing diversity by down-sampling all datasets to the smallest sample size. In repertoire overlap clustering, CDR3 amino acid sequences, but not nucleotide sequences, were matched to correct batch-related cross-sample contamination. The public reads were run again by TCRdb, first through fastp at Q25 and then through MiXCR, and only productive beta chains were kept. Each entry is one CDR3 protein sequence, shown with its most common DNA and genes. The authors' filters were not applied to this entry. The sample table records about 570,000 distinct CDR3 sequences; around a third of these occur just once. Approximately 6% of the sample comes from the top ten.

Concerning this clonotype itself: The clone's antigen remains unknown. The input lacks base qualities; no much larger clone sits a single base away.

Sequences LNHNV (CDR1) and YYDKDF (CDR2) are obtained from the germline V gene (reference sequence). The CDR3 numbers 15 residues from cysteine through phenylalanine. Only CDR3 DNA is held: 45 bases, read in frame from base 1. Trimming leaves V shorter by 6 bases and J shorter by 2 bases, with the junction holding 5 bases beyond the gene matches. TCR beta repertoires were profiled from peripheral blood of under 15 young patients with multiple sclerosis to demonstrate the VDJtools post-analysis software. Multiple sclerosis patients were children and adolescents aged 6 to 15 years. Broad study findings and their caveats: Significantly lower normalized Chao1 diversity was found in multiple sclerosis patients than in controls, suggesting substantial peripheral T-cell clonal expansion. Significantly higher frequencies in patients than in controls were found for several TRBV segments, including TRBV5-6, TRBV5-1 and TRBV20-1. The control group was slightly older than the multiple sclerosis patient group. When samples were clustered directly using the F measure, samples prepared in the same batch co-clustered strongly, which prompted a batch-effect correction.

Sample: blood. Rearrangement joined TRBV15 to TRBJ2-3; TRBD2 matches 10 bases in the middle. This receptor was taken from a girl aged 2-17 years with multiple sclerosis. The bases read TGTGCCACCAGGGACCTAGCGGGGGCCACAGATACGCAGTATTTT. Translated, it reads CATRDLAGATDTQYF.